Presented here are 28 T cell receptor beta chains from one specimen sequenced in a study of radiation and T cells in renal cell carcinoma. Repertoires were generated with immunoSEQ multiplex PCR, while TCRdb's copy carries only in-frame clones and drops some. The sample consists of 75,000 to 90,000 clones, about 89% of them appearing once. Time point specified: blood 4 weeks post-SBRT, at nephrectomy. Treatment specified: 15 Gy SBRT to primary tumor, nephrectomy 4 weeks later. The sample in question was blood, obtained from a patient whose treatment included radiotherapy and nephrectomy. All receptors derive from a woman in her sixties or seventies with renal cell carcinoma.

The chain joins TRBV5-8 to TRBJ2-1; 7 positions match TRBD1. J gave up 7 bases and V 7 bases, and 5 bases lay outside the gene matches. Per germline, CDR1 SGHTS and CDR2 YDEGEE. The CDR3 runs 12 residues. CDR3 sequence: CASDRVRNEQFF. The CDR3 DNA reads TGTGCCAGCGACAGGGTTCGAAATGAGCAGTTCTTC.

The V and J genes are TRBV4-1 and TRBJ2-4, with D possibly being TRBD1 (5 bases). The CDR3 has 15 residues. From germline, CDR1 is MGHRA and CDR2 YSYEKL. Trimming removed 0 bases at V and 4 bases at J, with 10 bases between. CDR3: CASSQDRTTKNIQYF. The CDR3 DNA is TGCGCCAGCAGCCAAGACCGGACAACAAAAAACATTCAGTACTTC.

This clone was seen once. This sequence joins TRBV19 and TRBJ1-2, with 7 bases aligning to TRBD1. The CDR3 length is 15 residues. Germline CDR1 and CDR2: LNHDA and SQIVND (reference sequence). V trimming: 10 bases; J trimming: 2 bases; junction bases outside the gene matches: 13. The CDR3 DNA is TGTGCCACAAAAGGACAGGCCTCCTCAAACTATGGCTACACCTTC. This encodes CATKGQASSNYGYTF. The full variable domain, its missing parts supplied by reference TRBV19 and TRBJ1-2, is DGGITQSPKYLFRKEGQNVTLSCEQNLNHDAMYWYRQDPGQGLRLIYYSQIVNDFQKGDIAEGYSVSREKKESFPLTVTSAQKNPTAFYLCATKGQASSNYGYTFGSGTRLTVV.

The genes are TRBV12-5 and TRBJ2-1, with TRBD1 identical over 10 bases. There are 17 residues in the CDR3. Looked up from germline, CDR1 is LGHNT and CDR2 is FRNRAP. V was clipped by 2 bases and J by 6 bases; unmatched bases: 10. CDR3 sequence (DNA): TGTGCTAGTGGTTTGTATCACGGACAGGGGGGGCTCAATGAGCAGTTCTTC. Translation: CASGLYHGQGGLNEQFF.

V usage is TRBV19 and J usage is TRBJ1-1; D unresolved. Germline V lookup: CDR1 LNHDA, CDR2 SQIVND (reference sequence). Trimming shortened V by 1 base and J by 3 bases, and 15 bases separated the two germline ends. The CDR3 has 16 amino acids. This CDR3 reads CASSIGNRGGYTEAFF. The DNA of the CDR3 is TGTGCCAGTAGTATAGGTAACCGAGGAGGGTACACTGAAGCTTTCTTT.

This clone was seen just once. The CDR3 region has the DNA TGTGCCAGCACCGGGACAGGGGGCTACGAGCAGTACTTC. Translated: CASTGTGGYEQYF. V usage is TRBV25-1 and J usage is TRBJ2-7; 11 bases are a match to TRBD1. J was trimmed by 3 bases and V by 7 bases; bases with no gene match: 2. CDR1 is MGHDK, CDR2 SYGVNS, per germline. This CDR3 has 13 residues.

This clone has just one count. This chain uses TRBV4-1 with TRBJ2-3; a possible D gene is TRBD2 (6 bases). Trimming shortened V by 4 bases and J by 0 bases, and 11 bases separated the two germline ends. The CDR3 has 15 residues. Germline CDR1 MGHRA, CDR2 YSYEKL. CDR3 region: CASSLTGLSTDTQYF. The CDR3 DNA follows: TGCGCCAGCAGCCTTACGGGACTCAGCACAGATACGCAGTATTTT.

The J gene is TRBJ2-7, the V gene TRBV4-1, with D hard to call. The CDR3 covers 15 residues. Germline loops: CDR1 MGHRA, CDR2 YSYEKL. Trimming shortened V by 0 bases and J by 1 base, and 10 bases separated the two germline ends. The CDR3 bases are TGCGCCAGCAGCCAAGAAGGAGCGTCATCCTACGAGCAGTACTTC. Encoded protein: CASSQEGASSYEQYF.

V usage is TRBV30 and J usage is TRBJ2-5; 12 nucleotides agree with TRBD2. Germline CDR1 reads GTSNPN; CDR2 reads SVGIG (reference sequence). Trimming took 5 bases from V and 1 from J; bases not matched to a gene: 8. This CDR3 comprises 16 residues. CDR3 in DNA: TGTGCCTGGGGGAGTACTAGCGGGGGGCGCCAAGAGACCCAGTACTTC. As protein: CAWGSTSGGRQETQYF.

The V gene is TRBV5-1, the J gene TRBJ2-1, with D hard to call. The CDR3 consists of 16 residues. Germline V lookup: CDR1 SGHRS, CDR2 YFSETQ. Trimming removed 1 base at V and 2 bases at J, with 13 bases between. CDR3 DNA sequence: TGCGCCAGCAGCTTGTATTTGGGCCCCCCCTACAATGAGCAGTTCTTC. Translating it yields CASSLYLGPPYNEQFF.

In its sample, this clone was seen a few times. The V and J genes are TRBV19 and TRBJ2-3; weak D call: TRBD2 (7 bases). The CDR3 has 14 residues. Trimming stripped 6 bases from V and 4 bases from J, with 14 bases between. Germline-derived CDR1 and CDR2 are LNHDA and SQIVND (reference sequence). The CDR3 region has the DNA TGTGCCAGTAGCAAGGGGGGGCAGGCAGATACGCAGTATTTT. This codes for CASSKGGQADTQYF.

The chain joins TRBV10-3 to TRBJ2-3, with D uncertain. This CDR3 contains 11 residues. V shed 10 bases and J shed 5 bases, with 10 bases lying between them. Per germline, CDR1 ENHRY and CDR2 SYGVKD. DNA of the CDR3: TGTGCCACCCGAGTGGTAGATACGCAGTATTTT. It yields the protein CATRVVDTQYF.

This clone has only a few counts. The chain has TRBV28 and TRBJ1-1, with 8 nucleotides matching TRBD1. V lost 7 bases and J lost 6; bases outside the gene matches: 4. The germline CDR1 and CDR2 sequences are MDHEN and SYDVKM. The CDR3 runs 12 residues. As DNA, the CDR3 is TGTGCCAGCACCACAGGGGGTGCTGAAGCTTTCTTT. Translated: CASTTGGAEAFF.

This clone was seen only once. The chain carries TRBV18 and TRBJ1-1; 7 bases match TRBD1. Trimming took 3 bases from V and 5 from J; bases not matched to a gene: 9. The CDR3 extends over 15 amino acids. Germline CDR1 and CDR2: KGHSH and LQKENI. The CDR3 DNA reads TGTGCCAGCTCACCTCAGGGGGTCCTGGGAACTGAAGCTTTCTTT. Encoded protein: CASSPQGVLGTEAFF.

V gene TRBV2 combines with J gene TRBJ2-1; 8 bases fit TRBD1. The V segment lost 11 bases and the J segment 8 bases; nucleotides outside the gene matches: 11. The CDR3 covers 13 residues. The germline V gene encodes CDR1 SNHLY and CDR2 FYNNEI. The CDR3 is CAAGNDRGHEQFF. The DNA of the CDR3 is TGTGCCGCGGGGAATGACAGGGGCCATGAGCAGTTCTTC. Combining the CDR3 with reference TRBV2 and TRBJ2-1 gives the whole variable domain EPEVTQTPSHQVTQMGQEVILRCVPISNHLYFYWYRQILGQKVEFLVSFYNNEISEKSEIFDDQFSVERPDGSNFTLKIRSTKLEDSAMYFCAAGNDRGHEQFFGPGTRLTVL.

The J gene is TRBJ2-7, the V gene TRBV14; unclear D gene. This CDR3 spans 13 amino acids. Germline CDR1 is SGHDN and CDR2 is FVKESK. Trimming took 3 bases from V and 3 from J, leaving 9 bases between them. For the CDR3, the DNA is TGTGCCAGCAGCCAGCTAGGAAACTACGAGCAGTACTTC. It encodes CASSQLGNYEQYF.

Only one count was recorded for this clone. This chain joins TRBV5-6 and TRBJ2-7; 13 nucleotides align to TRBD2. J was trimmed by 2 bases and V by 3 bases; bases with no gene match: 8. The CDR3 contains 17 residues. Germline CDR1 SGHDT, CDR2 YYEEEE. The CDR3 here is CASSSLGLAGVPYEQYF. CDR3 DNA sequence: TGTGCCAGCAGCTCACTAGGACTAGCGGGGGTCCCCTACGAGCAGTACTTC.

V gene TRBV6-6 combines with J gene TRBJ1-5, with D possibly TRBD1 on 5 matching bases. V was clipped by 6 bases and J by 4 bases, with 13 bases between them. The CDR3 loop spans 14 amino acids. Per the germline V gene, CDR1 is MNHNY and CDR2 is SVGAGI (reference sequence). CDR3: CASRPWGGNQPQHF. Here the CDR3 DNA reads TGTGCCAGCAGGCCCTGGGGGGGAAATCAGCCCCAGCATTTT.

The chain is built from TRBV6-1 and TRBJ1-5; 7 nucleotides line up with TRBD1. V lost 6 bases, J lost 3 bases, and 8 bases stayed unmatched. CDR1 is MNHNS and CDR2 is SASEGT in the germline V gene. The CDR3 covers 15 residues. Written as DNA, the CDR3 is TGTGCCAGCAGAGAGAGGGACAGACTCAATCAGCCCCAGCATTTT. This gives the protein CASRERDRLNQPQHF.

The chain recombines TRBV7-3 with TRBJ1-1; TRBD1 is a possible D gene (6 bases). V was clipped by 5 bases and J by 13 bases, with 17 bases between them. The CDR3 has 12 amino acids. The germline CDR1 and CDR2 sequences are SGHTA and FQGTGA. CDR3 sequence (DNA): TGTGCCAGCAGCCCGTCCACAGGGACGGTTTTCTTT. It codes for CASSPSTGTVFF.

The chain employs TRBV6-6 and TRBJ2-7; D might be TRBD2 (5 bases). The length of the CDR3 is 15 residues. V lost 2 bases and J 6 bases, leaving 17 bases between the germline ends. The germline CDR1 and CDR2 sequences are MNHNY and SVGAGI (reference sequence). This CDR3 reads CASSYGLLRESEQYF. The CDR3, as DNA: TGTGCCAGCAGTTACGGACTGCTTAGGGAAAGCGAGCAGTACTTC.

The rearrangement uses TRBV27 and TRBJ2-7; a weak D match, TRBD1 (5 bases). CDR1 is MNHEY, CDR2 SMNVEV, per germline (reference sequence). This CDR3 is built from 16 residues. V shed 2 bases and J shed 0 bases, with 14 bases lying between them. CDR3: CASSLQGVKSSYEQYF. DNA of the CDR3: TGTGCCAGCAGTTTACAGGGTGTTAAGAGCTCCTACGAGCAGTACTTC.

The chain recombines TRBV9 with TRBJ1-1; D gene unclear. V lost 3 bases and J lost 0, with 6 bases in between. The germline V gene has CDR1 SGDLS and CDR2 YYNGEE. CDR3 length equals 13 residues. The CDR3: CASSAILNTEAFF. The DNA for the CDR3 is TGTGCCAGCAGCGCCATATTGAACACTGAAGCTTTCTTT. Variable domain in full (rest from reference TRBV9 and TRBJ1-1): DSGVTQTPKHLITATGQRVTLRCSPRSGDLSVYWYQQSLDQGLQFLIQYYNGEERAKGNILERFSAQQFPDLHSELNLSSLELGDSALYFCASSAILNTEAFFGQGTRLTVV.

CDR3: CASSLVHKGPGEQFF. The CDR3 nucleotides read TGTGCCAGCAGCTTAGTTCACAAGGGCCCGGGTGAGCAGTTCTTC. V gene TRBV7-2 combines with J gene TRBJ2-1; D gene ambiguous. From germline, CDR1 is SGHTA and CDR2 FQGNSA. CDR3 size: 15 residues. The V end was cut by 1 base, the J end by 9 bases, with 16 bases between.

The chain couples TRBV9 to TRBJ1-2; D remains unclear. V lost 0 bases and J 3 bases, leaving 9 bases between the germline ends. Germline V lookup: CDR1 SGDLS, CDR2 YYNGEE. The CDR3 has 14 amino acids. CDR3 bases: TGTGCCAGCAGCGTAGGAACAGCTCACTATGGCTACACCTTC. Protein product: CASSVGTAHYGYTF.

The chain uses TRBV6-5 and TRBJ2-2; D is ambiguous. Germline V lookup: CDR1 MNHEY, CDR2 SVGAGI. V was trimmed by 8 bases and J by 4 bases, leaving 14 bases between them. The CDR3 consists of 14 residues. The CDR3 reads CASADKEPTGELFF. The CDR3 region has the DNA TGTGCCAGCGCCGACAAGGAACCCACCGGGGAGCTGTTTTTT.

The genes are TRBV19 and TRBJ2-7; perhaps TRBD1 as D (6 bases). V shed 6 bases and J shed 3 bases, with 18 bases lying between them. This CDR3 comprises 15 residues. Germline V gives CDR1 LNHDA, CDR2 SQIVND (reference sequence). Here the CDR3 reads CASSPRGPGVYEQYF. The CDR3 region has the DNA TGTGCCAGTAGCCCCCGAGGGCCAGGGGTCTACGAGCAGTACTTC.

The chain couples TRBV6-1 to TRBJ1-2, with a possible D match to TRBD1 (5 bases). The germline V gene has CDR1 MNHNS and CDR2 SASEGT. The V end lost 0 bases, the J end lost 4 bases, and 12 bases lay between the germline ends. CDR3 length: 15 amino acids. The DNA for the CDR3 is TGTGCCAGCAGTGAAGCGCCAGGGATAAGCTATGGCTACACCTTC. This sequence encodes CASSEAPGISYGYTF.